This TCR beta chain derives from a study of T cell clusters in autoimmune cytopenias. This CDR3 comprises 14 residues. Germline V gives CDR1 MNHNS, CDR2 SASEGT. TRB was amplified from 250 ng of peripheral blood genomic DNA per sample. TRB rearrangements were amplified by touch-down multiplex PCR with mixed TRB-A/B primers. TCRdb reanalyzed the multiplex PCR reads and collapses them to one entry per CDR3 protein, without DNA. The repertoire shows 4,500 to 6,500 distinct CDR3 sequences; the top ten hold around a quarter. These data are also associated with another study on T cell repertoires in aging, cancer and after chemotherapy. From that report: Loss of evenness, beyond lost richness, contributed to age-related TCR diversity decline in cancer patients.

This sequence originates from a human donor in good health. This sequence joins TRBV6-1 and TRBJ2-5; the TRBD1 assignment by TCRdb is unverifiable without DNA. The sequencing sample was made of peripheral blood. The CDR3: CASRPQGSGETQYF.